The entry that follows covers one T cell receptor beta chain sequence. Its cognate antigen is unknown. This sample is drawn from a study of T cells in Graves' hyperthyroidism and ophthalmopathy. Study observations and caveats: Ophthalmopathy, which appeared later, was predicted by the model a median about 6 months before onset. Blood also showed most of the thyroid clonotypes that were expanded above 0.001.

From RNA transcripts, TCR beta CDR3 regions were amplified. The TCR CDR3 first-round RT-PCR relied on the HTBI primer set. In TCRdb, the multiplex PCR reads were re-called with MiXCR into one record per CDR3 protein. The table has 250,000 to 300,000 distinct CDR3 sequences, about 15% seen once; the top ten hold 13%. Initially, at the first diagnosis of hyperthyroidism and before any ophthalmopathy symptoms, blood was sampled. Germline V gene data show CDR1 as SGDLS and CDR2 as YYNGEE. V lost 2 bases and J lost 6; bases outside the gene matches: 3. The length of the CDR3 is 15 residues. The TCR comes from a woman aged 40 to 49 with Graves' hyperthyroidism that later progressed to Graves' ophthalmopathy. V and J are TRBV9 and TRBJ2-2; 11 nucleotides align to TRBD1. Source material: blood. The CDR3 nucleotides are TGTGCCAGCAGCGTTCGGACAGGGGGCTCCGGGGAGCTGTTTTTT. It translates to CASSVRTGGSGELFF.